The source of this T cell receptor (beta chain) is a study of shared clonotypes between healthy human individuals. Study conclusions and caveats: Generally, estimated richness proved larger in naive subsets than it did in memory subsets.

This clone is a singleton in its sample. Its antigen remains unidentified. CD45RA-negative memory and CD45RA+ naive subsets were split from the CD4+ cells. Libraries were prepared by immunoSEQ multiplex PCR; TCRdb keeps only in-frame clonotypes and omits some of them. This table holds over a million clones, roughly 97% found once. Germline CDR1 and CDR2: SGHTA and FQGNSA. V shed 4 bases and J shed 3 bases, with 10 bases lying between them. The CDR3 has 13 residues. The TCR originated in a man younger than 40 in good health. Sequenced input: naive CD4+ T cells sorted from blood. Regarding subset: CD45RA+ positively selected. The chain has TRBV7-2 and TRBJ2-7; weak D call: TRBD1 (5 bases). In DNA form, the CDR3 reads TGTGCCAGCAGCTCCAGGGATGGCTACGAGCAGTACTTC. This gives the protein CASSSRDGYEQYF.